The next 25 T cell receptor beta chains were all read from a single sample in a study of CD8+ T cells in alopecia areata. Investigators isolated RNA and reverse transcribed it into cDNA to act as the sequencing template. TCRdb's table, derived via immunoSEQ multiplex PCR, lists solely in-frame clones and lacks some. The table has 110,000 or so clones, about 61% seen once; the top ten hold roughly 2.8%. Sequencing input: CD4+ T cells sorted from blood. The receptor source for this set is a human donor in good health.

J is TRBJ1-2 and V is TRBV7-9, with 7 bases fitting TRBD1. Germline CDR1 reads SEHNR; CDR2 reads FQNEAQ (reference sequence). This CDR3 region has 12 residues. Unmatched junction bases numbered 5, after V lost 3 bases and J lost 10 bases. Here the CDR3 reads CASSLVQGDYTF. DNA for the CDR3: TGTGCCAGCAGCTTGGTGCAGGGGGACTACACCTTC.

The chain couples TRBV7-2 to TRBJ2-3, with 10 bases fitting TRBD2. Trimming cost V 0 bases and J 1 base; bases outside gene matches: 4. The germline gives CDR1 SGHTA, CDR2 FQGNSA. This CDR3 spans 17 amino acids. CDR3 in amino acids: CASSLARLAGGTDTQYF. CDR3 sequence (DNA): TGTGCCAGCAGCTTAGCACGACTAGCGGGCGGCACAGATACGCAGTATTTT.

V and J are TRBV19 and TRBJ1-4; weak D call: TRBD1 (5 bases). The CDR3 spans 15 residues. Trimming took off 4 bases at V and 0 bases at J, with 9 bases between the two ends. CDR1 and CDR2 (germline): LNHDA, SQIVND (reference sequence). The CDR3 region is CASSTGTATNEKLFF. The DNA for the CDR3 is TGTGCCAGTAGTACCGGGACTGCAACTAATGAAAAACTGTTTTTT.

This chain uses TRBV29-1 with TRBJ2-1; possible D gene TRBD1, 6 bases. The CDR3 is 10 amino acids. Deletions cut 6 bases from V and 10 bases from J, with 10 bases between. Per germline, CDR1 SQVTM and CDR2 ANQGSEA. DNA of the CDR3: TGCAGCGTCGCTGACAGGGAGCAGTTCTTC. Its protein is CSVADREQFF.

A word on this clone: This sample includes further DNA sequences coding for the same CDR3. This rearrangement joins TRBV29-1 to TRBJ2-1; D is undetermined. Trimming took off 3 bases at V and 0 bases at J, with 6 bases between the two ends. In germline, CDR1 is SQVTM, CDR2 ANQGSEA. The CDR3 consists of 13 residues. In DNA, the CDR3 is TGCAGCGTTGACAGGAGCTCCTACAATGAGCAGTTCTTC. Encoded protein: CSVDRSSYNEQFF.

The CDR3 coding sequence is TGTGCCAGCAGCTTAGCAGTGGGGAGTATCACTGAAGCTTTCTTT. This translates into CASSLAVGSITEAFF. The chain employs TRBV11-2 and TRBJ1-1; D unclear. Germline V gives CDR1 SGHAT, CDR2 FQNNGV. The CDR3 length is 15 residues. V was shortened by 1 base and J by 4 bases, with 13 bases between the two germline ends.

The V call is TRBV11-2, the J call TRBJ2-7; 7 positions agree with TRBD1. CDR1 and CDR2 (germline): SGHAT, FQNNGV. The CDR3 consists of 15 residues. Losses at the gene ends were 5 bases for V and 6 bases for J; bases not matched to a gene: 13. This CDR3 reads CASSISFVEGAEQYF. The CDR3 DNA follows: TGTGCCAGCAGCATAAGCTTCGTCGAGGGGGCCGAGCAGTACTTC.

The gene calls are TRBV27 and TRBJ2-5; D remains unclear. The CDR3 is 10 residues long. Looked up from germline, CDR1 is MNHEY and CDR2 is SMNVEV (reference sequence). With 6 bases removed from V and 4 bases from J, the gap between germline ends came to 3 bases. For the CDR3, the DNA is TGTGCCAGCAGGGGAGAGACCCAGTACTTC. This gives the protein CASRGETQYF.

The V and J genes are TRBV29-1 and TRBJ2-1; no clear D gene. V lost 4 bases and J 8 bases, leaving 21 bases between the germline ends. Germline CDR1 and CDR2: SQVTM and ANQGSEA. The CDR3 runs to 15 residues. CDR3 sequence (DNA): TGCAGCGTTGGTTTGGAGTTAACCGCCCTCGATGAGCAGTTCTTC. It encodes CSVGLELTALDEQFF.

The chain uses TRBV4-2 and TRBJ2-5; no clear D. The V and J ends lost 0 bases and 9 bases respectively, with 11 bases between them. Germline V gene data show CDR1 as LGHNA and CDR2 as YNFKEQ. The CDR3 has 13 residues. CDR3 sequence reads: CASSQEVQSPQYF. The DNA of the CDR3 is TGTGCCAGCAGCCAAGAGGTCCAATCCCCCCAGTACTTC.

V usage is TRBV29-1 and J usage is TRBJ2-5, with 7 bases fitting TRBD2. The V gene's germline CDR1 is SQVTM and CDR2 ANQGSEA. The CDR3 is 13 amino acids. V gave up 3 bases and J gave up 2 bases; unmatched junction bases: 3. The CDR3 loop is CSVERGTQETQYF. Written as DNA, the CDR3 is TGCAGCGTTGAGCGGGGGACGCAAGAGACCCAGTACTTC.

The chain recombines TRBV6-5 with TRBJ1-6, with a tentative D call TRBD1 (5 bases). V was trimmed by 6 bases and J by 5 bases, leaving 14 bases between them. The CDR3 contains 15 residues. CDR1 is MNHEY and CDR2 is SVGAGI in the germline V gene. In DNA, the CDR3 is TGTGCCAGCAGCTACACCCGGGGGGATAATTCACCCCTCCACTTT. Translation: CASSYTRGDNSPLHF.

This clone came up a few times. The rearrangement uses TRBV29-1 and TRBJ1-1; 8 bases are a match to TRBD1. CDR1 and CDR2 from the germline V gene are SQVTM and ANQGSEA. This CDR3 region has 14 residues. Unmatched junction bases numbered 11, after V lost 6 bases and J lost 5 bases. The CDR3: CSVLQGQDRTEAFF. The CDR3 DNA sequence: TGCAGCGTCTTACAGGGACAGGATAGGACTGAAGCTTTCTTT.

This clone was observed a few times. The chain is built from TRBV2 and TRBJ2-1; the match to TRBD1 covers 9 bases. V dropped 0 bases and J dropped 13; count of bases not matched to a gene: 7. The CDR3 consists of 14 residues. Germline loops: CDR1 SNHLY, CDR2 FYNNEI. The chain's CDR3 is CASSEAGQGNRQFF. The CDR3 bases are TGTGCCAGCAGTGAAGCGGGACAGGGTAATCGTCAGTTCTTC.

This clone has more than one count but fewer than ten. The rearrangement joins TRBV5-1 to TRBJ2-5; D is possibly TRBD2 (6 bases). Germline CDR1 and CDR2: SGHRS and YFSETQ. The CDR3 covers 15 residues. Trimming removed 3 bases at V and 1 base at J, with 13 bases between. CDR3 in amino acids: CASSWRDSSQETQYF. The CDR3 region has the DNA TGCGCCAGCAGCTGGCGGGACTCCTCCCAAGAGACCCAGTACTTC.

The CDR3 here is CAWSQVTYEQYF. The DNA for the CDR3 is TGTGCCTGGAGCCAGGTAACGTACGAGCAGTACTTC. This chain uses TRBV30 with TRBJ2-7; D call uncertain. Deletions cut 3 bases from V and 4 bases from J, with 10 bases between. The germline gives CDR1 GTSNPN, CDR2 SVGIG (reference sequence). The CDR3 runs to 12 residues. Using reference TRBV30 and TRBJ2-7 for the parts outside the CDR3, the full variable domain is SQTIHQWPATLVQPVGSPLSLECTVEGTSNPNLYWYRQAAGRGLQLLFYSVGIGQISSEVPQNLSASRPQDRQFILSSKKLLLSDSGFYLCAWSQVTYEQYFGPGTRLTVT.

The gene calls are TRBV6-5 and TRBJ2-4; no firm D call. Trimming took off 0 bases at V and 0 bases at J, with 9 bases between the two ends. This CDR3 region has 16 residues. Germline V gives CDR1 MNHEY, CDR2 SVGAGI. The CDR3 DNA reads TGTGCCAGCAGTTACTCACGGGTTGGAGCCAAAAACATTCAGTACTTC. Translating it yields CASSYSRVGAKNIQYF.

CDR3 nucleotides: TGCGCCAGCAGCTCGGGACAGACCACAGATACGCAGTATTTT. Translating it yields CASSSGQTTDTQYF. V gene TRBV5-1 combines with J gene TRBJ2-3; 7 nucleotides line up with TRBD1. Germline CDR1 reads SGHRS; CDR2 reads YFSETQ. The V segment lost 3 bases and the J segment 2 bases; nucleotides outside the gene matches: 3. CDR3 length: 14 residues. Full variable domain (missing parts from reference TRBV5-1 and TRBJ2-3): KAGVTQTPRYLIKTRGQQVTLSCSPISGHRSVSWYQQTPGQGLQFLFEYFSETQRNKGNFPGRFSGRQFSNSRSEMNVSTLELGDSALYLCASSSGQTTDTQYFGPGTRLTVL.

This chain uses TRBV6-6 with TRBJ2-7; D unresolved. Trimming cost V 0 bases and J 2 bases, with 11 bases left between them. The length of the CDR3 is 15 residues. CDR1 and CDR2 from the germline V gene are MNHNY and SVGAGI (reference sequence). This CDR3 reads CASSYSKSVPYEQYF. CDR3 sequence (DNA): TGTGCCAGCAGTTACTCGAAGTCAGTACCCTACGAGCAGTACTTC.

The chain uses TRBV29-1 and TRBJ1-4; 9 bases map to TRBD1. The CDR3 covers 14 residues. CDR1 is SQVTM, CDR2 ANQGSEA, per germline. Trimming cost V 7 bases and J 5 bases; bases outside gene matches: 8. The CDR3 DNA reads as TGCAGCGCAGGACAGGGGCCCGGCAATGAAAAACTGTTTTTT. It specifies CSAGQGPGNEKLFF.

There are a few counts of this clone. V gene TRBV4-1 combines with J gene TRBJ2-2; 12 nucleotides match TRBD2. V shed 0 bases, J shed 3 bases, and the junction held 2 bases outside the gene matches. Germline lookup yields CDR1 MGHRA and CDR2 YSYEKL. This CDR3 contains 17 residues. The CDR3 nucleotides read TGCGCCAGCAGCCAAGAACTAGCGGGGGGACACACCGGGGAGCTGTTTTTT. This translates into CASSQELAGGHTGELFF.

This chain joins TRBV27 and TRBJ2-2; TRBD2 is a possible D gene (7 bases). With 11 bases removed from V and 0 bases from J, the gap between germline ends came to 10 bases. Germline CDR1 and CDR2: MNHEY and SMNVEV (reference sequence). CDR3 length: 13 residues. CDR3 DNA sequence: TGTGCCGGGGGGGACACGAACACCGGGGAGCTGTTTTTT. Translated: CAGGDTNTGELFF.

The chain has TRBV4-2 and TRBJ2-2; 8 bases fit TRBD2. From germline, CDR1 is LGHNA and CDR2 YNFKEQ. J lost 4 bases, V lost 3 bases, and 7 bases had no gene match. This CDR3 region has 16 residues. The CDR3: CASSQFGTSSTGELFF. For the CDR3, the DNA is TGTGCCAGCAGCCAGTTCGGGACTAGTAGCACCGGGGAGCTGTTTTTT.

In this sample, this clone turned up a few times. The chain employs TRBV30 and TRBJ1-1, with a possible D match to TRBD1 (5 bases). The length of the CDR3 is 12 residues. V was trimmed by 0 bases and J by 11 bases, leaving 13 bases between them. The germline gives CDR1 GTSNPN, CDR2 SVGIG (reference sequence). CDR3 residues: CAWSVLGTLAFF. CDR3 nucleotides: TGTGCCTGGAGTGTGCTCGGGACTTTGGCTTTCTTT.

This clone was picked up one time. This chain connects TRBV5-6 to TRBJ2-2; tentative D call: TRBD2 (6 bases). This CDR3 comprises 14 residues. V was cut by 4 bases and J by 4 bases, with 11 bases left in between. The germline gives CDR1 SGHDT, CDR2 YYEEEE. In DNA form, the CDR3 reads TGTGCCAGCAGCGCGGGACGGACCACCGGGGAGCTGTTTTTT. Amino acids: CASSAGRTTGELFF.